This TCR beta chain was recorded in a study of T-cell reconstitution after alpha-beta-depleted transplantation in children. Whole-study findings and limits: Most T-cell counts and diversity one year after the transplant came from T cells that were newly produced. Reports say that about two months after transplant, the alpha-beta T cells came out of several hundred graft clones that had expanded. From surviving recipient T cells and thymic progenitors came the high day-60 TCRbeta diversity observed in some patients.

This clonotype was picked up many times. Its antigen is not known. Preparation of the TCRbeta library was carried out with unique molecular identifiers. In TCRdb, the PCR reads were re-called with MiXCR into one record per CDR3 protein. Among approximately 200,000 distinct CDR3 sequences listed, 5.5% to 7% were seen once. From germline, CDR1 is SQVTM and CDR2 ANQGSEA. V lost 6 bases to trimming and J lost 6 bases, with 19 bases between them. This CDR3 has 14 residues. The origin of this receptor is a girl less than two years old with combined immunodeficiency, due to receive a stem cell transplant. The chain uses TRBV29-1 and TRBJ2-3; D might be TRBD2 (6 bases). Sequenced material: PBMCs, taken before TCRalphabeta/CD19-depleted stem cell transplant. In DNA form, the CDR3 reads TGCAGCGTCCGGTGGCTGGGCGGGGTGGATACGCAGTATTTT. Its protein product is CSVRWLGGVDTQYF.